This T cell receptor (beta chain) was captured in a study of spatial heterogeneity in lung cancer. As for time point: blood at routine non-recurrence follow-up after resection. V shed 6 bases and J shed 8 bases, with 16 bases lying between them. CDR1 and CDR2 from the germline V gene are MNHEY and SMNVEV (reference sequence). There are 13 residues in the CDR3. Carried by each TCR cDNA molecule was a unique molecular identifier. One entry per CDR3 protein results from TCRdb running MiXCR on the 5' RACE reads. The table has approximately 70,000 distinct CDR3 sequences, nearly 9% seen once. The TCR sequence derives from a female donor with early-stage non-small cell lung cancer. The chain is built from TRBV27 and TRBJ1-1; D is perhaps TRBD1 (5 bases). Source: PBMCs, taken at follow-up. Here the CDR3 reads CASRAQQASEAFF. The DNA of the CDR3 is TGTGCCAGCAGGGCTCAACAGGCCTCCGAAGCTTTCTTT.